This T cell receptor beta chain stems from a study of CD8+ T cells in alopecia areata. Investigators isolated RNA and reverse transcribed it into cDNA to act as the sequencing template. Repertoires were generated with immunoSEQ multiplex PCR, while TCRdb's copy carries only in-frame clones and drops some. The sample contains about 97,000 clones, 41% of which appear only once. Germline CDR1 and CDR2: SNHLY and FYNNEI. Trimming cost V 4 bases and J 7 bases, with 19 bases left between them. CDR3 length: 15 amino acids. This clone turned up a few times. Antigen: not known. Notes on the study in general: Relative to normal scalp, lesional scalp, especially alopecia totalis/universalis, showed higher clonality. Scalp specimens additionally yield sequences from normal skin's resident alphabeta T cells.

It was from alopecia areata patients that lesional scalp punch biopsies and peripheral blood were collected. PBMCs provided sorted CD4+ and CD8+ T cells. This rearrangement joins TRBV2 to TRBJ2-5; possibly TRBD2 for D (5 bases). This TCR was recovered from a human donor with alopecia areata. The sequencing input was CD4+ T cells sorted from blood. CDR3 nucleotides: TGTGCCAGCAGTGTGCAGCGGCCTCCCGAAGGGACCCAGTACTTC. Translating it yields CASSVQRPPEGTQYF.